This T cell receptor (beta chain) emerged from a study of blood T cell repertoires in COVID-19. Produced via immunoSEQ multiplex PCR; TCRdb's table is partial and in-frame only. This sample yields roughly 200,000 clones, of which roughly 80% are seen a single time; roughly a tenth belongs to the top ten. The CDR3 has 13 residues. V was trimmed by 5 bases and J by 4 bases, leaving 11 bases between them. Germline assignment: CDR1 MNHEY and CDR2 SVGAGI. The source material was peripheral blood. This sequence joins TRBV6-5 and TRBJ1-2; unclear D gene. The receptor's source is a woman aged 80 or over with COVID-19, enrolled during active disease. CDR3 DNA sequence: TGTGCCAGCAGTCCTGATCCTACCTATGGCTACACCTTC. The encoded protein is CASSPDPTYGYTF.